The entry below gives a single T cell receptor beta chain sequence along with its context. Its target is unknown. Germline and junction disagree at one end, which may indicate a read error. The record originates from a study of blood T cells in healthy people across ages. CDR3 size: 14 residues. Germline values: CDR1 MDHEN, CDR2 SYDVKM. Researchers collected 9 to 10 milliliters of peripheral blood from every single donor. The authors ran a second PCR of 7 to 11 cycles using a sample-barcoded 5' primer and a J-beta primer mix. TCRdb independently ran MiXCR on the 5' RACE reads; one entry per CDR3 protein. In the table there are about 680,000 distinct CDR3 sequences, roughly 49% of which are singletons. General study findings and limits: Higher diversity and more naive CD4+ cells were features of long-lived donors, compared to aged donors.

The sequenced sample consisted of blood. This rearrangement joins TRBV28 to TRBJ2-3, with 8 bases lining up with TRBD2. This sequence was found in a woman aged 55-70 years in good health. In nucleotides, the CDR3 is TGTGTCAGCAGTGTAACGGGAGGGGCAGATACGCAGTATTTT. Translated: CVSSVTGGADTQYF.